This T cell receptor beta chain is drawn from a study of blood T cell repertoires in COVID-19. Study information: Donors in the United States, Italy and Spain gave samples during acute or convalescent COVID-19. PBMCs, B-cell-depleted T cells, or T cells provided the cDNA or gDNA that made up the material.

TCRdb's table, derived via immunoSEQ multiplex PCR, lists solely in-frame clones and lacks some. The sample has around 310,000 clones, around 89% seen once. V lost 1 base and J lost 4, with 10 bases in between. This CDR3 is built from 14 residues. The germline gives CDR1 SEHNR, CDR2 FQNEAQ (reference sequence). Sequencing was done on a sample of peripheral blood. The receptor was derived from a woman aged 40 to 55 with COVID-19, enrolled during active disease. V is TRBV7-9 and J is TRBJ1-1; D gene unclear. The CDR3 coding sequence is TGTGCCAGCAGCTTAGTCCGGGATGGCACTGAAGCTTTCTTT. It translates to CASSLVRDGTEAFF.